This T cell receptor beta chain was sequenced during a study of blood T cell repertoires in COVID-19. Assay used: immunoSEQ multiplex PCR; TCRdb lists only in-frame clones, some missing. Here the sample spans roughly 84,000 clones, approximately 75% being singletons. This clonotype was sampled from a woman in her 50s with acute or convalescent COVID-19. Sequenced input: peripheral blood.

The CDR3 DNA is TGCGCCAGCAGTCAACACCGGGACAGCAGTTTAGAGCAGTACTTC. Translation: CASSQHRDSSLEQYF. This rearrangement joins TRBV5-1 to TRBJ2-7; 7 bases line up with TRBD1. The CDR3 is 15 residues long. V trimming: 5 bases; J trimming: 7 bases; junction bases outside the gene matches: 15. Germline V gene lookup returns CDR1 SGHRS and CDR2 YFSETQ.